A single sample gave rise to the 8 T cell receptor beta chains below, sequenced in a study of blood T cell repertoires in COVID-19. Measured with immunoSEQ multiplex PCR; TCRdb has only the in-frame clones, and not every one. The sample holds 120,000 to 150,000 clones; roughly 90% are singletons and the top ten take roughly 1%. The specimen sequenced was peripheral blood. These TCRs come from a woman aged 45 to 65 with acute or convalescent COVID-19.

The chain couples TRBV18 to TRBJ1-4; 9 bases match TRBD1. V gave up 3 bases and J gave up 5 bases; unmatched junction bases: 4. CDR1 is KGHSH, CDR2 LQKENI, per germline. The CDR3 has 15 amino acids. The CDR3: CASSPRTGENEKLFF. In nucleotides, the CDR3 is TGTGCCAGCTCACCCCGGACAGGGGAAAATGAAAAACTGTTTTTT.

J is TRBJ1-3 and V is TRBV3-1 (or the pseudogene TRBV3-2); 11 bases are a match to TRBD1. Germline-derived CDR1 and CDR2 are LGHDT and YNNKEL (reference sequence). The V and J ends lost 4 bases and 4 bases, in that order; junction bases with no gene match: 6. The CDR3 loop spans 16 amino acids. For the CDR3, the DNA is TGTGCCAGCAGCCTAAGGACAGGGGGCTCGGGAAACACCATATATTTT. Translated, it gives CASSLRTGGSGNTIYF.

J is TRBJ2-7 and V is TRBV13; TRBD1 agrees at 8 bases. This CDR3 has 14 amino acids. Trimming removed 0 bases from V and 3 bases from J; junction bases left unmatched: 1. Germline V gene lookup returns CDR1 PRHDT and CDR2 FYEKMQ (reference sequence). The CDR3 protein is CASSLGQGVYEQYF. For the CDR3, the DNA is TGTGCCAGCAGCTTAGGACAGGGGGTCTACGAGCAGTACTTC.

Of note for this clone: The junction shows a germline mismatch at one end, possibly a read error. This chain uses TRBV9 with TRBJ2-5, with a possible D match to TRBD1 (6 bases). The V gene's germline CDR1 is SGDLS and CDR2 YYNGEE. CDR3 length equals 12 residues. The CDR3 loop is CASSGEYTGIHF. The CDR3 DNA sequence: TGTGCCAGCAGCGGAGAATACACAGGGATCCACTTC.

V usage is TRBV30 and J usage is TRBJ2-7, with D hard to call. Trimming took 0 bases from V and 0 from J, leaving 9 bases between them. Germline V gives CDR1 GTSNPN, CDR2 SVGIG (reference sequence). The CDR3 is made up of 14 amino acids. The CDR3 region has the DNA TGTGCCTGGAGTGTGAGTAGTTTCTCCTACGAGCAGTACTTC. Protein sequence: CAWSVSSFSYEQYF.

The rearrangement joins TRBV27 to TRBJ1-6; D might be TRBD1 (5 bases). Germline CDR1 MNHEY, CDR2 SMNVEV (reference sequence). CDR3 size: 17 residues. V lost 7 bases and J 4 bases, leaving 20 bases between the germline ends. The chain's CDR3 is CASTFRGGGYYNSPLHF. CDR3 bases: TGTGCCAGCACCTTCCGCGGGGGTGGCTATTATAATTCACCCCTCCACTTT.

The CDR3 region has the DNA TGTGCCAGCGTGCCGACAGACCCGTCCCGGGACATTTTTGGCTACACCTTC. Translation: CASVPTDPSRDIFGYTF. This chain joins TRBV9 and TRBJ1-2; possible D gene TRBD1, 6 bases. Trimming took 7 bases from V and 7 from J, leaving 29 bases between them. Germline assignment: CDR1 SGDLS and CDR2 YYNGEE. The CDR3 contains 17 residues.

The genes are TRBV5-6 and TRBJ2-1; D may be TRBD2 (5 bases). Germline V lookup: CDR1 SGHDT, CDR2 YYEEEE. This CDR3 has 15 amino acids. The ends were cut back, 1 base at V and 5 bases at J, with 13 bases in the middle. CDR3 nucleotides: TGTGCCAGCAGCTTGCTGGCTAGCTTCGACAATGAGCAGTTCTTC. This sequence encodes CASSLLASFDNEQFF.